A selection of T cell receptor beta chains follows, all from one sample in a study of cytomegalovirus exposure and HLA in healthy donors. Generated by immunoSEQ multiplex PCR, the TCRdb table keeps only in-frame clones and is missing some. The table includes under 200,000 clones, 80% to 85% detected once. Sequencing was performed on PBMCs. The receptors derive from a woman younger than 35 in good health and CMV-seronegative. The CDR3 runs from the conserved cysteine through the conserved F or W. The D gene is left open where the match is weak. Clone sizes are given selectively: once, few, many, or a class where the clone is expanded.

DNA: TGTGCCAGCAGTAGCCTCTCAGGGCCCTATAGCAATCAGCCCCAGCATTTT
CDR3: CASSSLSGPYSNQPQHF
D: .
J: TRBJ1-5
V: TRBV27
size: .

DNA: TGTGCCAGCTCACCACCGAACCACAATAATGAAAAACTGTTTTTT
CDR3: CASSPPNHNNEKLFF
D: .
J: TRBJ1-4
V: TRBV18
size: once

DNA: TGTGCCAGCAGCTTAGGGGGCGGAGCGGGAAGGAGCACAGATACGCAGTATTTT
CDR3: CASSLGGGAGRSTDTQYF
D: TRBD2
J: TRBJ2-3
V: TRBV13
size: .

DNA: TGTGCCAGTAGTATAGGTAACCTAGCAGAAGAGCAGTTCTTC
CDR3: CASSIGNLAEEQFF
D: .
J: TRBJ2-1
V: TRBV19
size: .

DNA: TGTGCCAGCAGCCAAGGCTTGAGCGGGAGGGGTACAGATACGCAGTATTTT
CDR3: CASSQGLSGRGTDTQYF
D: TRBD2
J: TRBJ2-3
V: TRBV4-2
size: .

DNA: TGCGCCAGCAGTAGGGGGGGGAGGCTAACTGAAGCTTTCTTT
CDR3: CASSRGGRLTEAFF
D: .
J: TRBJ1-1
V: TRBV10-2
size: .

DNA: TGCGCCAGCAGCCAAGATTCCCGTATGCAGTTCTTC
CDR3: CASSQDSRMQFF
D: .
J: TRBJ2-1
V: TRBV4-1
size: .

DNA: TGTGCCAGTAGGGACATTACAGGGGGCAACACCGGGGAGCTGTTTTTT
CDR3: CASRDITGGNTGELFF
D: TRBD1
J: TRBJ2-2
V: TRBV19
size: .

DNA: TGTGCCAGCAGCTTAGCCCCGCGGGCTAGCACAGATACGCAGTATTTT
CDR3: CASSLAPRASTDTQYF
D: .
J: TRBJ2-3
V: TRBV7-6
size: .

DNA: TGTGCCAGCAGCTTTACAGGGAACACTGAAGCTTTCTTT
CDR3: CASSFTGNTEAFF
D: .
J: TRBJ1-1
V: TRBV7-9
size: few

DNA: TGTGCCAGCAACCGGGTAGGCTTGAACACTGAAGCTTTCTTT
CDR3: CASNRVGLNTEAFF
D: .
J: TRBJ1-1
V: TRBV6-1
size: .

DNA: TGTGCCAGCAGTCCTACTATTAACAATGAGCAGTTCTTC
CDR3: CASSPTINNEQFF
D: .
J: TRBJ2-1
V: TRBV27
size: .

DNA: TGTGCCAGCAGTCGGTTCAGGGGGCCTAATGAAAAACTGTTTTTT
CDR3: CASSRFRGPNEKLFF
D: TRBD1
J: TRBJ1-4
V: TRBV2
size: .

DNA: TGTGCCAGCAGTTTAAACCACAACCTGGCGGTCAACTCCTACGAGCAGTACTTC
CDR3: CASSLNHNLAVNSYEQYF
D: .
J: TRBJ2-7
V: TRBV28
size: .

DNA: TGTGCCAGCAGTTTGCGCGGATCAACCTACGAGCAGTACTTC
CDR3: CASSLRGSTYEQYF
D: .
J: TRBJ2-7
V: TRBV28
size: .

DNA: TGCGCCAGCAGCCAAGATCCGGGACAGGGACATCAGCCCCAGCATTTT
CDR3: CASSQDPGQGHQPQHF
D: TRBD1
J: TRBJ1-5
V: TRBV4-1
size: .

DNA: TGTGCCAGCGACCTACAGGGAAGCACTGAAGCTTTCTTT
CDR3: CASDLQGSTEAFF
D: .
J: TRBJ1-1
V: TRBV19
size: few

DNA: TGTGCCAGCAGCTTAGGGACAGATGGAAAACTGTTTTTT
CDR3: CASSLGTDGKLFF
D: TRBD1
J: TRBJ1-4
V: TRBV5-6
size: few

DNA: TGTGCCAGTAGACGTCCCGGGACAATCAGCTATGGCTACACCTTC
CDR3: CASRRPGTISYGYTF
D: .
J: TRBJ1-2
V: TRBV19
size: .

DNA: TGTGCCAGCAGCCAAGCCCAGGGAACCGAGCAGTACTTC
CDR3: CASSQAQGTEQYF
D: .
J: TRBJ2-7
V: TRBV7-6
size: .

DNA: TGTGCCAGCAGCTTACATGGAGATAGCAATCAGCCCCAGCATTTT
CDR3: CASSLHGDSNQPQHF
D: .
J: TRBJ1-5
V: TRBV7-9
size: .

DNA: TGTGCCAGTAGTATTGGAGGCGGAATATTCTATGGCTACACCTTC
CDR3: CASSIGGGIFYGYTF
D: .
J: TRBJ1-2
V: TRBV19
size: few

DNA: TGCGCCAGCAGGCCTAGACAGGGGGCGAAGACCCAGTACTTC
CDR3: CASRPRQGAKTQYF
D: TRBD1
J: TRBJ2-5
V: TRBV10-2
size: .

DNA: TGTGCCAGCAGTTTGGGGCAAGGGATTCAGGGGTGGGAGCAGTACTTC
CDR3: CASSLGQGIQGWEQYF
D: .
J: TRBJ2-7
V: TRBV28
size: .

DNA: TGTGCCAGCAGCCGTTGGGAGTTGGTGAACACTGAAGCTTTCTTT
CDR3: CASSRWELVNTEAFF
D: .
J: TRBJ1-1
V: TRBV5-4
size: .

DNA: TGCGCCAGCCGGACAGGGAACGAGCAGTACTTC
CDR3: CASRTGNEQYF
D: TRBD1
J: TRBJ2-7
V: TRBV10-2
size: .

DNA: TGTGCCAGCAGTCCCCGTCCCTACAATGAGCAGTTCTTC
CDR3: CASSPRPYNEQFF
D: .
J: TRBJ2-1
V: TRBV27
size: .

DNA: TGTGCCAGCAGGGAGGAGAGGGCTTACTATGGCTACACCTTC
CDR3: CASREERAYYGYTF
D: .
J: TRBJ1-2
V: TRBV2
size: .

DNA: TGTGCCAGCAGTGTGGGACAGGGTCAAATTTCGCCCCAGCATTTT
CDR3: CASSVGQGQISPQHF
D: TRBD1
J: TRBJ1-5
V: TRBV2
size: .